Listed below are T cell receptor beta chains from one sample, sequenced in a study of shared clonotypes between healthy human individuals. Here immunoSEQ multiplex PCR was the method, and the copy in TCRdb shows in-frame clones only, minus some. The sample consists of about 2.4 million clones, around nine tenths of them appearing once. The sample comprised naive CD4+ T cells sorted from blood. Receptors originate from a man between 18 and 29 years old in good health. Both conserved end residues are trimmed from each CDR3. A D gene is named only where the DNA matches it firmly.

>NA|TRBJ1-5|TRBV18
ASSPGVNQPQH
>TRBD2|TRBJ2-1|TRBV19
ASSARTRVGNEQF
>NA|NA|TRBV7-9
ASSFSEGSEQY
>TRBD2|TRBJ2-2|TRBV6-6
ASGGASGIVGELF
>NA|TRBJ1-1|TRBV7-3
ASSMDGMNTEAF
>NA|TRBJ1-2|TRBV28
ASSLRANTNYGYT
>TRBD2|TRBJ2-2|TRBV30
AWSLLAGGGDTGELF
>NA|TRBJ1-1|TRBV5-8
ASSPRDGTEAF
>NA|TRBJ2-4|TRBV6-5
ASSYSSEAKNIQY
>NA|TRBJ2-3|TRBV27
ASSSRLLDTQY
>NA|TRBJ2-5|TRBV7-8
ASSPRPGVTQY
>TRBD1|TRBJ1-5|TRBV2
ASSSDREVPFGNQPQH
>NA|TRBJ2-5|TRBV27
ASRVVGLRRETQY
>TRBD1|TRBJ1-1|TRBV6-5
ASERGRGYTEAF
>NA|TRBJ1-2|TRBV5-1
ASSTGTPIGHGYT
>NA|TRBJ1-6|TRBV25-1
ASSEYIRGSPLH
>NA|TRBJ2-3|TRBV18
ASSSGHGGDTQY
>NA|TRBJ1-1|TRBV28
ASTGPGRNTEAF
>NA|NA|TRBV10-1
ASSKDKTYEQY
>NA|TRBJ1-5|TRBV6-1
ASRATGSNQPQH
>NA|TRBJ2-1|TRBV2
ASSDDGGAYNEQF
>TRBD2|TRBJ2-1|TRBV6-5
ASSYWGLAGVNEQF
>TRBD2|TRBJ2-1|TRBV6-5
ASSYGDPSGRGEQF
>NA|TRBJ1-5|TRBV2
ASSVSGVGVGQPQH
>NA|TRBJ2-2|TRBV18
ASSPRSRANTGELF
>NA|TRBJ1-4|TRBV18
ASSPYEPQALNEKLF
>TRBD1|TRBJ1-2|TRBV15
ATSGGQHYGYT
>TRBD2|TRBJ2-3|TRBV19
ASSIRLAGASTDTQY
>TRBD1|TRBJ1-2|TRBV7-9
ASSLPGQGQDYGYT
>NA|TRBJ2-3|TRBV11-2
ASSVWTRTDTQY
>NA|TRBJ1-2|TRBV6-5
ASSYHTGDYGYT
>TRBD1|TRBJ2-3|TRBV11-3
ASSLGQLTDTQY
>NA|TRBJ2-2|TRBV5-8
ASSLVWQGHNTGELF
>NA|TRBJ1-4|TRBV28
ASSSRKGKANEKLF
>NA|TRBJ2-2|TRBV6-5
ASRRSGGTGELF
>NA|TRBJ2-1|TRBV5-4
ASSSRVGQQF
>NA|TRBJ2-2|TRBV7-3
ASRLQMNTGELF
>NA|TRBJ2-3|TRBV5-4
ASSGFGGLDRTDTQY
>NA|TRBJ1-5|TRBV9
ASSVDGGQPQH
>NA|TRBJ1-5|TRBV7-2
ASSRIGEGQPQH
>NA|TRBJ1-2|TRBV5-5
ASSLFGGSNYGYT
>NA|TRBJ2-6|TRBV5-1
ASSLFQSSGANVLT
>NA|TRBJ1-1|TRBV30
AFSTHLVNTEAF
>NA|TRBJ2-5|TRBV5-1
ASKKGFQETQY
>NA|TRBJ2-7|TRBV7-9
ASSSTGGGSSYEQY
>NA|TRBJ1-2|TRBV19
ASSFRST
>NA|TRBJ1-1|TRBV30
AWSVRIGDGAF
>NA|TRBJ2-7|TRBV2
ASSVKHPGEQY
>NA|NA|TRBV5-1
ASSLASYEQY
>TRBD1|TRBJ1-1|TRBV28
ASSLAGTGDTEAF
>NA|TRBJ2-1|TRBV23-1
AGYNEQF
>NA|TRBJ1-5|TRBV19
ASSDVWAAYSNQPQH
>NA|TRBJ1-6|TRBV21-1
ASSSYPGQGSSPLH